Each of the 27 T cell receptor beta chains below was sequenced from the same sample in a study of OX40 agonist ivuxolimab in advanced cancers. TCRdb's table, derived via immunoSEQ multiplex PCR, lists solely in-frame clones and lacks some. The sample has some 57,000 clones, about 87% seen once; the top ten hold approximately 5%. The input for sequencing was CD4+ or CD8+ T cells sorted from blood, taken in a trial of the OX40 agonist ivuxolimab. The source of these receptors is an adult with an advanced solid tumor such as melanoma, head and neck, liver or kidney cancer.

V gene TRBV6-6 combines with J gene TRBJ2-1; tentatively, D is TRBD2 (5 bases). Trimming shortened V by 2 bases and J by 4 bases, and 12 bases separated the two germline ends. The CDR3 extends over 15 amino acids. Germline assignment: CDR1 MNHNY and CDR2 SVGAGI (reference sequence). CDR3 in DNA: TGTGCCAGCAGTTACGAGGGAGACTCATACAATGAGCAGTTCTTC. Amino acids: CASSYEGDSYNEQFF.

V is TRBV11-3 and J is TRBJ1-2, with D perhaps matching TRBD1 (5 bases). With 3 bases removed from V and 0 bases from J, the gap between germline ends came to 14 bases. Per germline, CDR1 SGHNT and CDR2 YENEEA. CDR3 length: 16 amino acids. The CDR3 region is CASSFYSGGANYGYTF. As DNA, the CDR3 is TGTGCCAGCAGCTTCTACTCCGGGGGGGCTAACTATGGCTACACCTTC.

The CDR3 nucleotides are TGCGCCAGCAGCCAACAGGATTTGATGGCCACAGATACGCAGTATTTT. Its protein is CASSQQDLMATDTQYF. V usage is TRBV4-1 and J usage is TRBJ2-3; unclear D gene. The CDR3 runs 16 residues. Trimming took off 2 bases at V and 2 bases at J, with 14 bases between the two ends. Per the germline V gene, CDR1 is MGHRA and CDR2 is YSYEKL.

This chain connects TRBV5-4 to TRBJ2-1, with D possibly being TRBD1 (6 bases). The V and J ends lost 4 bases and 5 bases respectively, with 13 bases between them. CDR1 and CDR2 from the germline V gene are SGHNT and YYREEE (reference sequence). The CDR3 has 14 amino acids. The CDR3, as DNA: TGTGCCAGCAGCGTACCGGGACACAACAATGAGCAGTTCTTC. This gives the protein CASSVPGHNNEQFF.

The chain uses TRBV28 and TRBJ2-5; 11 bases are shared with TRBD1. Trimming at V came to 4 bases and at J to 4 bases, leaving 8 bases not matched to a gene. Per germline, CDR1 MDHEN and CDR2 SYDVKM. The CDR3 extends over 16 amino acids. This CDR3 is CASSYGGQGARETQYF. As DNA, the CDR3 is TGTGCCAGCAGTTACGGTGGACAGGGGGCTCGAGAGACCCAGTACTTC. The variable domain in full, with the rest retrieved from reference TRBV28 and TRBJ2-5, is DVKVTQSSRYLVKRTGEKVFLECVQDMDHENMFWYRQDPGLGLRLIYFSYDVKMKEKGDIPEGYSVSREKKERFSLILESASTNQTSMYLCASSYGGQGARETQYFGPGTRLLVL.

The chain joins TRBV12-5 to TRBJ2-3; tentatively, D is TRBD2 (5 bases). Germline V gene lookup returns CDR1 LGHNT and CDR2 FRNRAP. The CDR3 sequence is 13 residues long. V was clipped by 3 bases and J by 1 base, with 5 bases between them. The CDR3 sequence: CASGFGGTDTQYF. The DNA for the CDR3 is TGTGCTAGTGGTTTCGGGGGCACAGATACGCAGTATTTT.

J is TRBJ1-4 and V is TRBV6-6; D not resolved. Per the germline V gene, CDR1 is MNHNY and CDR2 is SVGAGI (reference sequence). There are 11 residues in the CDR3. V dropped 4 bases and J dropped 7 bases, with 4 bases sitting between them. CDR3 DNA: TGTGCCAGCAGTTTCGGTGAAAAACTGTTTTTT. As protein: CASSFGEKLFF.

The chain couples TRBV7-2 to TRBJ2-7, with 7 bases that match TRBD2. Per germline, CDR1 SGHTA and CDR2 FQGNSA. With V trimmed by 4 bases and J by 4 bases, 10 bases remained unmatched. The CDR3 has 15 amino acids. CDR3 in DNA: TGTGCCAGCAGCTCGCAAGGCGGGAGTTCGTACGAGCAGTACTTC. Amino acid sequence: CASSSQGGSSYEQYF.

The rearrangement uses TRBV25-1 and TRBJ2-5, with D possibly being TRBD1 (5 bases). The CDR3 has 15 residues. Trimming took off 6 bases at V and 5 bases at J, with 19 bases between the two ends. The germline V gene has CDR1 MGHDK and CDR2 SYGVNS. The chain's CDR3 is CASSDGLGVVETQYF. In DNA form, the CDR3 reads TGTGCCAGCAGCGATGGGCTAGGGGTTGTGGAGACCCAGTACTTC.

Comments on this clone: Distinct nucleotide sequences in the sample also encode this CDR3. For the CDR3, the DNA is TGCGCCAGCAGCTTGGCCGGGACTAGCGGAGAGACCCAGTACTTC. It yields the protein CASSLAGTSGETQYF. The rearrangement links TRBV5-1 to TRBJ2-5; 11 positions match TRBD2. The CDR3 has 15 residues. Germline CDR1 reads SGHRS; CDR2 reads YFSETQ. Trimming at V came to 0 bases and at J to 4 bases, leaving 2 bases not matched to a gene.

V and J are TRBV5-1 and TRBJ1-4; D is possibly TRBD1 (6 bases). Looked up from germline, CDR1 is SGHRS and CDR2 is YFSETQ. The CDR3 is made up of 15 amino acids. V lost 0 bases and J lost 6, with 12 bases in between. Here the CDR3 reads CASSLGQGYYEKLFF. The DNA of the CDR3 is TGCGCCAGCAGCTTGGGGCAGGGGTACTATGAAAAACTGTTTTTT. The full variable domain, with the rest looked up from reference TRBV5-1 and TRBJ1-4, is KAGVTQTPRYLIKTRGQQVTLSCSPISGHRSVSWYQQTPGQGLQFLFEYFSETQRNKGNFPGRFSGRQFSNSRSEMNVSTLELGDSALYLCASSLGQGYYEKLFFGSGTQLSVL.

The V and J genes are TRBV9 and TRBJ2-3; weak D call: TRBD2 (6 bases). The germline V gene encodes CDR1 SGDLS and CDR2 YYNGEE. The ends were cut back, 9 bases at V and 2 bases at J, with 13 bases in the middle. This CDR3 has 13 amino acids. The CDR3 loop reads CATAGSDTDTQYF. For the CDR3, the DNA is TGTGCCACCGCGGGGTCAGACACAGATACGCAGTATTTT.

The V call is TRBV7-8, the J call TRBJ2-1; the match to TRBD2 covers 12 bases. CDR1 and CDR2 (germline): SGHVS, FQNEAQ. The length of the CDR3 is 17 residues. J was trimmed by 1 base and V by 5 bases; bases with no gene match: 6. The CDR3 protein is CASSPGLAGKSYNEQFF. The CDR3 DNA reads as TGTGCCAGCAGCCCGGGACTAGCGGGTAAATCCTACAATGAGCAGTTCTTC.

The chain carries TRBV28 and TRBJ2-7; 8 bases are a match to TRBD2. V trimming: 11 bases; J trimming: 4 bases; junction bases outside the gene matches: 10. The CDR3 consists of 13 residues. Germline V gene data show CDR1 as MDHEN and CDR2 as SYDVKM. CDR3 sequence (DNA): TGTGCCTCCGCAAGCGGGAGCGGTTACGAGCAGTACTTC. Translation: CASASGSGYEQYF.

The chain combines TRBV7-8 with TRBJ2-7, with D possibly matching TRBD2 (6 bases). CDR1 is SGHVS, CDR2 FQNEAQ, per germline. This CDR3 has 15 residues. V lost 3 bases and J 5 bases, leaving 17 bases between the germline ends. CDR3 DNA: TGTGCCAGCAGCTTGTACCGGAGGAGGGGTCACGAGCAGTACTTC. The encoded protein is CASSLYRRRGHEQYF.

The chain couples TRBV5-1 to TRBJ2-5, with D perhaps matching TRBD1 (5 bases). The CDR3 has 15 residues. The V end lost 0 bases, the J end lost 1 base, and 10 bases lay between the germline ends. Germline assignment: CDR1 SGHRS and CDR2 YFSETQ. CDR3 protein: CASSLGIGAQETQYF. The CDR3 nucleotides are TGCGCCAGCAGCTTGGGAATTGGGGCCCAAGAGACCCAGTACTTC.

The V and J genes are TRBV29-1 and TRBJ2-1; D gene uncertain. The CDR3 sequence is 13 residues long. Germline CDR1 is SQVTM and CDR2 is ANQGSEA. V was shortened by 8 bases and J by 6 bases, with 17 bases between the two germline ends. The CDR3 sequence is CSPSSLDGNEQFF. CDR3 DNA sequence: TGCAGCCCCTCAAGCCTAGATGGCAATGAGCAGTTCTTC.

The chain carries TRBV6-5 and TRBJ2-5, with D tentatively TRBD1 (6 bases). V lost 4 bases to trimming and J lost 3 bases, with 12 bases between them. The CDR3 covers 14 residues. Per the germline V gene, CDR1 is MNHEY and CDR2 is SVGAGI. CDR3 in amino acids: CASSSTGSEETQYF. The CDR3 DNA reads as TGTGCCAGCAGTTCCACAGGGTCCGAAGAGACCCAGTACTTC.

J is TRBJ2-1 and V is TRBV14; 10 bases are shared with TRBD2. Germline V gene lookup returns CDR1 SGHDN and CDR2 FVKESK. The CDR3 has 17 amino acids. Unmatched junction bases numbered 14, after V lost 1 base and J lost 11 bases. CDR3 nucleotide sequence: TGTGCCAGCAGCCAAGGAAGGACTAGCGGCATGCTTGAGAAGCAGTTCTTC. Its protein is CASSQGRTSGMLEKQFF.

V usage is TRBV5-4 and J usage is TRBJ2-2, with no clear D. The CDR3 totals 14 residues. Germline CDR1 is SGHNT and CDR2 is YYREEE (reference sequence). V was trimmed by 1 base and J by 4 bases, leaving 8 bases between them. Here the CDR3 DNA reads TGTGCCAGCAGCTTGTACAGTATCACCGGGGAGCTGTTTTTT. Its protein product is CASSLYSITGELFF.

The chain is built from TRBV7-2 and TRBJ2-3, with a weak D call TRBD2 (6 bases). The CDR3 runs to 14 residues. The germline V gene encodes CDR1 SGHTA and CDR2 FQGNSA. The V gene lost 5 bases and the J gene lost 4 bases, with 13 bases spanning the gap. In DNA, the CDR3 is TGTGCCAGCAGCCTTAGACTAGGTCCAGATACGCAGTATTTT. It specifies CASSLRLGPDTQYF.

On this clone itself: Other DNA variants within this sample encode the same CDR3. The V and J genes are TRBV7-3 and TRBJ1-1; TRBD1 might be the D (5 bases). This CDR3 comprises 13 residues. Per germline, CDR1 SGHTA and CDR2 FQGTGA. The V end was cut by 1 base, the J end by 3 bases, with 6 bases between. For the CDR3, the DNA is TGTGCCAGCAGCTTAAGAGGGGACACTGAAGCTTTCTTT. Translated, it gives CASSLRGDTEAFF. Complete variable domain (other parts from reference TRBV7-3 and TRBJ1-1): GAGVSQTPSNKVTEKGKYVELRCDPISGHTALYWYRQSLGQGPEFLIYFQGTGAADDSGLPNDRFFAVRPEGSVSTLKIQRTERGDSAVYLCASSLRGDTEAFFGQGTRLTVV.

The chain uses TRBV5-1 and TRBJ1-2; possibly TRBD1 for D (5 bases). The CDR3 runs 13 residues. The V gene's germline CDR1 is SGHRS and CDR2 YFSETQ. Trimming took 5 bases from V and 2 from J, leaving 10 bases between them. CDR3 amino acids: CASRLTDNYGYTF. The CDR3 nucleotides read TGCGCCAGCAGATTGACAGACAACTATGGCTACACCTTC.

The chain links TRBV28 to TRBJ2-7; perhaps TRBD2 as D (6 bases). With 7 bases removed from V and 0 bases from J, the gap between germline ends came to 16 bases. CDR1 is MDHEN, CDR2 SYDVKM, per germline. The length of the CDR3 is 15 residues. This CDR3 reads CASTPTQRVSYEQYF. The CDR3 coding sequence is TGTGCCAGCACCCCCACCCAGCGGGTCTCCTACGAGCAGTACTTC. The entire variable domain, with the rest obtained from reference TRBV28 and TRBJ2-7, is as follows: DVKVTQSSRYLVKRTGEKVFLECVQDMDHENMFWYRQDPGLGLRLIYFSYDVKMKEKGDIPEGYSVSREKKERFSLILESASTNQTSMYLCASTPTQRVSYEQYFGPGTRLTVT.

V gene TRBV28 combines with J gene TRBJ1-3; unclear D gene. V was trimmed by 4 bases and J by 0 bases, leaving 7 bases between them. The CDR3 is made up of 14 amino acids. Per the germline V gene, CDR1 is MDHEN and CDR2 is SYDVKM. The CDR3 protein is CASSYGNSGNTIYF. CDR3 coding DNA: TGTGCCAGCAGTTACGGGAACTCTGGAAACACCATATATTTT. The full variable domain, rest sourced from reference TRBV28 and TRBJ1-3, is DVKVTQSSRYLVKRTGEKVFLECVQDMDHENMFWYRQDPGLGLRLIYFSYDVKMKEKGDIPEGYSVSREKKERFSLILESASTNQTSMYLCASSYGNSGNTIYFGEGSWLTVV.

The chain joins TRBV19 to TRBJ1-5; weak D call: TRBD1 (5 bases). The CDR3 has 15 amino acids. Germline CDR1 and CDR2: LNHDA and SQIVND (reference sequence). V shed 5 bases and J shed 4 bases, with 15 bases lying between them. Here the CDR3 reads CASSSRGTFNQPQHF. The DNA of the CDR3 is TGTGCCAGTAGTTCCCGGGGGACCTTTAATCAGCCCCAGCATTTT.

The chain has TRBV7-9 and TRBJ1-4; no firm D call. Germline V gene data show CDR1 as SEHNR and CDR2 as FQNEAQ (reference sequence). The CDR3 extends over 14 amino acids. Trimming pared 5 bases from V and 3 bases from J, leaving 10 bases between. The CDR3 loop is CASSQGPANEKLFF. The CDR3 region has the DNA TGTGCCAGCAGCCAAGGGCCGGCTAATGAAAAACTGTTTTTT.